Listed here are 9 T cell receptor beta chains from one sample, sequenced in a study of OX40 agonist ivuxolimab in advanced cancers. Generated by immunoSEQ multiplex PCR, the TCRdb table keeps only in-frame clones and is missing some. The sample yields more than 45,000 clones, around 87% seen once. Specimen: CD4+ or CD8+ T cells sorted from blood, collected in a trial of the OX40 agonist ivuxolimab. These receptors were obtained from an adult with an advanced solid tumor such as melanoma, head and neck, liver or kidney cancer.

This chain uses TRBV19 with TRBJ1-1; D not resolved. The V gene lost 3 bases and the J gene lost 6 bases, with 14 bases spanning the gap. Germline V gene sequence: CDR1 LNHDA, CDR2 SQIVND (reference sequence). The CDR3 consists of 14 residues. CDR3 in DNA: TGTGCCAGTAGTATGAGGGCGTCCGGGTCTGAAGCTTTCTTT. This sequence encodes CASSMRASGSEAFF.

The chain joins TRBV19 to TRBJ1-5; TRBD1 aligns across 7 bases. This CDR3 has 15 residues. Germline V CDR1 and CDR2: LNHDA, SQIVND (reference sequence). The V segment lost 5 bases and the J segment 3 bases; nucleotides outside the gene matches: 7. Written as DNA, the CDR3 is TGTGCCAGTAGTTTCAGGGGGGAGGTCAATCAGCCCCAGCATTTT. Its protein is CASSFRGEVNQPQHF.

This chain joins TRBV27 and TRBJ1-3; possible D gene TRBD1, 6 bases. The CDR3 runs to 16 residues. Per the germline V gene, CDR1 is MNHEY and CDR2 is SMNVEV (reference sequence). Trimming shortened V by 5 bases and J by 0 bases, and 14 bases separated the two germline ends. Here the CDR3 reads CASSPGATASGNTIYF. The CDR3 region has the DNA TGTGCCAGCAGTCCGGGGGCGACAGCCTCTGGAAACACCATATATTTT.

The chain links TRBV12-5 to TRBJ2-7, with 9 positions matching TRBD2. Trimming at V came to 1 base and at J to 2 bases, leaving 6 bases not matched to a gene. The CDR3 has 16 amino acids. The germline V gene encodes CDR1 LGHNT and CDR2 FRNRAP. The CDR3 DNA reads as TGTGCTAGTGGTTTGGGGAGAGCGGGAGGAACCTACGAGCAGTACTTC. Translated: CASGLGRAGGTYEQYF.

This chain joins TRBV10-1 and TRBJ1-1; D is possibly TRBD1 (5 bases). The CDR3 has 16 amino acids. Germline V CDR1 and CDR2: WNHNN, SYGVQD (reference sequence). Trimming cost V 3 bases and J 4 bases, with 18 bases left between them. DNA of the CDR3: TGCGCCAGCAGTGAAATGTGGGGGGGTACCGGCACTGAAGCTTTCTTT. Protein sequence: CASSEMWGGTGTEAFF.

CDR3: CASSQEGTSTDTQYF. The DNA for the CDR3 is TGTGCCAGCAGCCAAGAAGGGACTAGCACAGATACGCAGTATTTT. The chain carries TRBV4-2 and TRBJ2-3, with D possibly being TRBD2 (6 bases). CDR1 is LGHNA and CDR2 is YNFKEQ in the germline V gene. The CDR3 sequence is 15 residues long. V gave up 0 bases and J gave up 0 bases, with 7 bases separating them.

This CDR3 reads CASSLRTGTSTDTQYF. The CDR3 DNA is TGTGCCAGCAGCCTACGGACAGGGACTAGCACAGATACGCAGTATTTT. This rearrangement joins TRBV5-6 to TRBJ2-3, with 8 bases lining up with TRBD1. The trim removed 4 bases at V and 0 bases at J, leaving 7 bases unmatched. Germline CDR1 reads SGHDT; CDR2 reads YYEEEE. This CDR3 comprises 16 residues.

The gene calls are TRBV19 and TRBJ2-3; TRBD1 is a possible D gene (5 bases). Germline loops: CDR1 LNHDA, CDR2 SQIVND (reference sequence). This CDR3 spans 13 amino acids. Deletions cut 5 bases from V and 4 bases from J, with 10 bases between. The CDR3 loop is CASSPTGSDTQYF. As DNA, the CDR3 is TGTGCCAGTAGTCCAACAGGTTCAGATACGCAGTATTTT.

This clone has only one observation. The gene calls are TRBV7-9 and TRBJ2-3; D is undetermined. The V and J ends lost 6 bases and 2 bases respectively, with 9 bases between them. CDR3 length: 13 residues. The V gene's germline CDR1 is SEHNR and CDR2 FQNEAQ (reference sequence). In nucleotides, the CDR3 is TGTGCCAGCAGGCGCGGCCCCACAGATACGCAGTATTTT. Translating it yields CASRRGPTDTQYF.